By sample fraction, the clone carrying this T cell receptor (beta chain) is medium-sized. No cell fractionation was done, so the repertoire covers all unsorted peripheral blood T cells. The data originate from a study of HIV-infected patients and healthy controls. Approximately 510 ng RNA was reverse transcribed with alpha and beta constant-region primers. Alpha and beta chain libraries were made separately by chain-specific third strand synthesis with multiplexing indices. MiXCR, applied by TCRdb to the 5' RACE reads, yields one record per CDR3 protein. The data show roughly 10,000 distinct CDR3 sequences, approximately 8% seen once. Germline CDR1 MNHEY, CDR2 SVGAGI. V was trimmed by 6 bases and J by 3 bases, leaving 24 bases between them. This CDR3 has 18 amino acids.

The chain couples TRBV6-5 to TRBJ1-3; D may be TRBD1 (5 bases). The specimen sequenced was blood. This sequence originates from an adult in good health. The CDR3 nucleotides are TGTGCCAGCAGACCCCCCGCTACACGTGGGGGAAGTGGAAACACCATATATTTT. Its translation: CASRPPATRGGSGNTIYF.